A single sample gave rise to the 15 T cell receptor beta chains below, sequenced in a study of blood T cell repertoires in COVID-19. Libraries were prepared by immunoSEQ multiplex PCR; TCRdb keeps only in-frame clonotypes and omits some of them. There are 75,000 to 100,000 clones in the sample; 80% to 90% occur only once, and under 20% lies in the top ten. The sample comprised peripheral blood. Source of these receptors: a woman of 80 years or more with acute or convalescent COVID-19.

This chain uses TRBV15 with TRBJ2-1; 8 bases fit TRBD2. The J segment lost 3 bases and the V segment lost 0 bases, leaving 4 bases of the junction unmatched. CDR3 length: 16 amino acids. The germline V gene has CDR1 LNHNV and CDR2 YYDKDF (reference sequence). The CDR3 protein is CATSRDYTSGYNEQFF. CDR3 sequence (DNA): TGTGCCACCAGCAGAGATTACACTAGCGGCTACAATGAGCAGTTCTTC.

CDR3 in DNA: TGTGCCAGCAGTCCCAGGGGCAAGCAGTACTTC. This translates into CASSPRGKQYF. This chain joins TRBV2 and TRBJ2-7, with D maybe TRBD1 (6 bases). Deletions cut 5 bases from V and 8 bases from J, with 10 bases between. CDR1 and CDR2 from the germline V gene are SNHLY and FYNNEI. This CDR3 spans 11 amino acids.

The chain recombines TRBV7-8 with TRBJ1-1; D remains unclear. Germline CDR1 and CDR2: SGHVS and FQNEAQ. Between the trimmed V and J ends, which lost 5 bases and 9 bases, there was a span of 13 bases. The CDR3 is 12 amino acids. The CDR3 region has the DNA TGTGCCAGCAGCCAAATCAGGTCCCAAGCTTTCTTT. Translating it yields CASSQIRSQAFF. Drawing the rest from reference TRBV7-8 and TRBJ1-1, the complete variable domain is GAGVSQSPRYKVAKRGQDVALRCDPISGHVSLFWYQQALGQGPEFLTYFQNEAQLDKSGLPSDRFFAERPEGSVSTLKIQRTQQEDSAVYLCASSQIRSQAFFGQGTRLTVV.

This rearrangement joins TRBV28 to TRBJ2-1, with 13 positions matching TRBD2. J was trimmed by 5 bases and V by 5 bases; bases with no gene match: 6. In germline, CDR1 is MDHEN, CDR2 SYDVKM. This CDR3 contains 16 residues. The CDR3 region is CASSPTLAGGHNEQFF. CDR3 sequence (DNA): TGTGCCAGCAGTCCTACACTAGCGGGGGGGCACAATGAGCAGTTCTTC.

The chain carries TRBV19 and TRBJ1-2, with D tentatively TRBD1 (6 bases). The germline gives CDR1 LNHDA, CDR2 SQIVND (reference sequence). The V gene lost 5 bases and the J gene lost 4 bases, with 17 bases spanning the gap. The CDR3 runs 15 residues. The CDR3 DNA sequence: TGTGCCAGTAGTTTTAGGGGACAAGGGGCCTATGGCTACACCTTC. The encoded protein is CASSFRGQGAYGYTF.

J is TRBJ2-7 and V is TRBV5-4; the D gene is possibly TRBD1 (6 bases). The CDR3 has 14 residues. Trimming shortened V by 4 bases and J by 2 bases, and 13 bases separated the two germline ends. The germline gives CDR1 SGHNT, CDR2 YYREEE (reference sequence). This CDR3 reads CASSRDIGPYEQYF. The DNA of the CDR3 is TGTGCCAGCAGCAGGGACATTGGACCCTACGAGCAGTACTTC.

This clone was counted a few times. The chain's CDR3 is CASSSAWRSNEQYF. The DNA for the CDR3 is TGTGCCAGCAGTTCGGCTTGGCGGTCGAACGAGCAGTACTTC. The chain has TRBV28 and TRBJ2-7, with D hard to call. The CDR3 is 14 amino acids. Trimming stripped 4 bases from V and 5 bases from J, with 15 bases between. The germline V gene has CDR1 MDHEN and CDR2 SYDVKM. The variable domain in full, with the rest retrieved from reference TRBV28 and TRBJ2-7, is DVKVTQSSRYLVKRTGEKVFLECVQDMDHENMFWYRQDPGLGLRLIYFSYDVKMKEKGDIPEGYSVSREKKERFSLILESASTNQTSMYLCASSSAWRSNEQYFGPGTRLTVT.

This clone came up a few times. The J gene is TRBJ2-3, the V gene TRBV24-1; D is perhaps TRBD1 (5 bases). The germline CDR1 and CDR2 sequences are KGHDR and SFDVKD. The CDR3 length is 16 residues. V was cut by 3 bases and J by 6 bases, with 18 bases left in between. This chain's CDR3 is CATSDRPARDLDTQYF. CDR3 nucleotides: TGTGCCACCAGTGATCGACCTGCCAGGGATTTGGATACGCAGTATTTT.

This clone was counted once. V and J are TRBV19 and TRBJ1-5, with D hard to call. Germline CDR1 and CDR2: LNHDA and SQIVND (reference sequence). The CDR3 spans 19 residues. Trimming cost V 3 bases and J 1 base, with 22 bases left between them. CDR3 DNA: TGTGCCAGTAGTATTCAGGCAGGTTGGGCGGGAGGAAGCAATCAGCCCCAGCATTTT. It yields the protein CASSIQAGWAGGSNQPQHF.

This chain connects TRBV2 to TRBJ1-5; D unresolved. The CDR3 runs to 13 residues. Trimming cost V 9 bases and J 2 bases, with 11 bases left between them. Germline CDR1 and CDR2: SNHLY and FYNNEI. The CDR3 sequence: CASCGEGNQPQHF. The CDR3, as DNA: TGTGCCAGTTGCGGGGAGGGCAATCAGCCCCAGCATTTT.

This chain uses TRBV15 with TRBJ1-4; 7 positions match TRBD1. The CDR3 spans 14 residues. Trimming took 6 bases from V and 5 from J; bases not matched to a gene: 6. Germline CDR1 reads LNHNV; CDR2 reads YYDKDF (reference sequence). The CDR3 nucleotides are TGTGCCACCAGGACCGGGACAGAGAATGAAAAACTGTTTTTT. Encoded protein: CATRTGTENEKLFF.

V and J are TRBV7-3 and TRBJ1-2; no firm D call. The V gene's germline CDR1 is SGHTA and CDR2 FQGTGA. The CDR3 totals 13 residues. The V end lost 1 base, the J end lost 3 bases, and 6 bases lay between the germline ends. CDR3 in amino acids: CASSLITDYGYTF. CDR3 in DNA: TGTGCCAGCAGCTTAATCACAGACTATGGCTACACCTTC. The whole variable domain, remainder taken from reference TRBV7-3 and TRBJ1-2, is GAGVSQTPSNKVTEKGKYVELRCDPISGHTALYWYRQSLGQGPEFLIYFQGTGAADDSGLPNDRFFAVRPEGSVSTLKIQRTERGDSAVYLCASSLITDYGYTFGSGTRLTVV.

The CDR3 spells CASSQAIGRFGGYTF. CDR3 in DNA: TGTGCCAGCAGCCAAGCCATTGGCAGGTTTGGTGGCTACACCTTC. The chain carries TRBV11-3 and TRBJ1-2, with D hard to call. Germline values: CDR1 SGHNT, CDR2 YENEEA. The CDR3 covers 15 residues. Trimming left V 5 bases short and J 7 bases short, with 20 bases between.

J is TRBJ2-2 and V is TRBV2; D is unclear. The CDR3 totals 12 residues. The germline V gene encodes CDR1 SNHLY and CDR2 FYNNEI. V gave up 7 bases and J gave up 0 bases, with 3 bases separating them. The CDR3: CASNTNTGELFF. DNA of the CDR3: TGTGCCAGCAATACGAACACCGGGGAGCTGTTTTTT.

This clone was counted only a few times. As DNA, the CDR3 is TGCGCCAGCAGCCAAGGCAGACAGACCAATCAGCCCCAGCATTTT. Encoded protein: CASSQGRQTNQPQHF. V is TRBV4-1 and J is TRBJ1-5, with a possible D match to TRBD1 (5 bases). Germline V lookup: CDR1 MGHRA, CDR2 YSYEKL. The V end lost 1 base, the J end lost 3 bases, and 10 bases lay between the germline ends. The CDR3 is 15 residues long.